The clone carrying this T cell receptor beta chain was counted only a few times. This CDR3 spans 14 amino acids. Per the germline V gene, CDR1 is GTSNPN and CDR2 is SVGIG (reference sequence). The V gene lost 2 bases and the J gene lost 4 bases, with 12 bases spanning the gap. This record belongs to a study of T cells in Graves' hyperthyroidism and ophthalmopathy. Amplification yielded TCR beta CDR3 regions, with RNA transcripts as the source. Carried out on the TCR CDR3, a first-round RT-PCR used the HTBI primer set. In TCRdb, the multiplex PCR reads were re-called with MiXCR into one record per CDR3 protein. The table includes roughly 660,000 distinct CDR3 sequences, about 18% detected once.

The clonotype was recovered from a man in his forties or fifties with Graves' hyperthyroidism. This chain joins TRBV30 and TRBJ2-1; D not certain. Material for sequencing was blood. CDR3 in amino acids: CAWSNRLKYNEQFF. As DNA, the CDR3 is TGTGCCTGGAGTAACCGCCTCAAATACAATGAGCAGTTCTTC.